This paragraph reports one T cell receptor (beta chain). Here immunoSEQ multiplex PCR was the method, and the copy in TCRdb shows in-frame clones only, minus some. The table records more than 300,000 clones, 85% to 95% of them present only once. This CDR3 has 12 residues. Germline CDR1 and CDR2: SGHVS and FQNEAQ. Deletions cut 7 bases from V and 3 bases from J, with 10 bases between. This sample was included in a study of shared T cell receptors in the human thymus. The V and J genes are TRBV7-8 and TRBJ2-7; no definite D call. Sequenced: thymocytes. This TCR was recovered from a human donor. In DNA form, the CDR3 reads TGTGCCAGCAAACACACGGGCTACGAGCAGTACTTC. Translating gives CASKHTGYEQYF.